One T cell receptor (beta chain) is described in this entry. This record comes from a study of T-cell memory formation after mild COVID-19. Germline loops: CDR1 MGHRA, CDR2 YSYEKL. V shed 4 bases and J shed 4 bases, with 17 bases lying between them. There are 16 residues in the CDR3. TCRdb independently ran MiXCR on the 5' RACE reads; one entry per CDR3 protein. The sample has approximately 200,000 distinct CDR3 sequences; approximately 16% are singletons. The rearrangement uses TRBV4-1 and TRBJ2-1; D might be TRBD1 (6 bases). This receptor was obtained from an adult woman who had mild COVID-19 (a few samples of this study predate the infection). Cell type and time point are not known. The specimen sequenced was PBMCs or a T cell subset sorted from them (not recorded which). The CDR3 is CASSPRTDPRYNEQFF. The CDR3 region has the DNA TGCGCCAGCAGCCCGCGGACAGACCCACGATACAATGAGCAGTTCTTC.